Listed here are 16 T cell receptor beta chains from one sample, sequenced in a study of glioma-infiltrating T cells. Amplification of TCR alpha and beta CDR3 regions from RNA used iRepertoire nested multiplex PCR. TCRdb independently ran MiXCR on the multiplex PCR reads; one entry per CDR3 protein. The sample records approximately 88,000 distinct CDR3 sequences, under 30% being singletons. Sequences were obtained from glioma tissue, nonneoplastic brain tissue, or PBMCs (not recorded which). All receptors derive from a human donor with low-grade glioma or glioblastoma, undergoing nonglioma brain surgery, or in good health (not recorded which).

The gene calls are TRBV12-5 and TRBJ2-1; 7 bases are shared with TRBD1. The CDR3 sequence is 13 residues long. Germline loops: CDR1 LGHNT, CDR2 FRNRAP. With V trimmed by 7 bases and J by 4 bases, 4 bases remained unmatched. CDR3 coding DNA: TGTGCTAGTGCCTTGACAGGGTACAATGAGCAGTTCTTC. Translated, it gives CASALTGYNEQFF. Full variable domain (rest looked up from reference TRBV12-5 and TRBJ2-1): DARVTQTPRHKVTEMGQEVTMRCQPILGHNTVFWYRQTMMQGLELLAYFRNRAPLDDSGMPKDRFSAEMPDATLATLKIQPSEPRDSAVYFCASALTGYNEQFFGPGTRLTVL.

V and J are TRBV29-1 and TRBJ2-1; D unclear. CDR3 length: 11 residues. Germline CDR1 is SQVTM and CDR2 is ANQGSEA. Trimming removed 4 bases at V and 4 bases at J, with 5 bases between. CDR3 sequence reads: CSVAVYNEQFF. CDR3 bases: TGCAGCGTTGCGGTTTACAATGAGCAGTTCTTC.

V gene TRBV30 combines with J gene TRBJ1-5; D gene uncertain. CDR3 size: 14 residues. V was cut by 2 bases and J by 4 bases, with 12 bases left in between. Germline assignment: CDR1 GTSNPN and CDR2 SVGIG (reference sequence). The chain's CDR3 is CAWSSPLYNQPQHF. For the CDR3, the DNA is TGTGCCTGGAGTTCCCCCTTATATAATCAGCCCCAGCATTTT.

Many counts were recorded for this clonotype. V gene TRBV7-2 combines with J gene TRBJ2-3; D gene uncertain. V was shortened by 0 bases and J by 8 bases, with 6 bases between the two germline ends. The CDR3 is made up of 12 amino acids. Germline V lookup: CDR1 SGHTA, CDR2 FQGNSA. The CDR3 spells CASSLAQRTQYF. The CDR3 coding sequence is TGTGCCAGCAGCTTAGCGCAGCGTACGCAGTATTTT.

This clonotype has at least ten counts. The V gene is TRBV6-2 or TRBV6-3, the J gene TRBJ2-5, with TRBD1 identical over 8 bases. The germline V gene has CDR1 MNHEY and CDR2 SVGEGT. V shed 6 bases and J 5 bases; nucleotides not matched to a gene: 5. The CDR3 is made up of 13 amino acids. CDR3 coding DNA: TGTGCCAGCAGACCACAGGGGGGTGAGACCCAGTACTTC. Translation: CASRPQGGETQYF.

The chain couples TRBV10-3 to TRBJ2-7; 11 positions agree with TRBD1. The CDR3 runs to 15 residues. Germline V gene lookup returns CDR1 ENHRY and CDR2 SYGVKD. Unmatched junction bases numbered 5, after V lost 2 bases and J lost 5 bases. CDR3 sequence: CAISEQDRGRDEQYF. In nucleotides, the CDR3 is TGTGCCATCAGTGAGCAGGACAGGGGGCGCGACGAGCAGTACTTC.

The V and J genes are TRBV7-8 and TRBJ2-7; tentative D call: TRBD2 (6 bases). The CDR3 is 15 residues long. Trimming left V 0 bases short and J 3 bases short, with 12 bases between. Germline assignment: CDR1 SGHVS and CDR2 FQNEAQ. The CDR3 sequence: CASSLALANYYEQYF. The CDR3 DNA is TGTGCCAGCAGCTTAGCGCTAGCGAACTACTACGAGCAGTACTTC.

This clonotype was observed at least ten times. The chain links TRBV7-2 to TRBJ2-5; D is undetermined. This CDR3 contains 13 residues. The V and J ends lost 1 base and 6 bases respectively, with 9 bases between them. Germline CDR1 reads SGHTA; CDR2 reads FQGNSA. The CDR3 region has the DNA TGTGCCAGCAGCTTAGGGGGTCGGAAGACCCAGTACTTC. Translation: CASSLGGRKTQYF.

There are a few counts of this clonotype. This CDR3 reads CAISDPGLGYSYEQYF. In DNA form, the CDR3 reads TGTGCCATCAGTGACCCGGGACTAGGATATTCCTACGAGCAGTACTTC. The rearrangement uses TRBV10-3 and TRBJ2-7, with TRBD2 matching 8 bases. Trimming took 3 bases from V and 1 from J; bases not matched to a gene: 8. Germline-derived CDR1 and CDR2 are ENHRY and SYGVKD. The CDR3 is made up of 16 amino acids.

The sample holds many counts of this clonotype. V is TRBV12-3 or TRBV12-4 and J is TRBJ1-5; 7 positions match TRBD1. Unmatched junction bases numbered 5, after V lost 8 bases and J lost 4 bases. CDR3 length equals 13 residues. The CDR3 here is CASRQGKNQPQHF. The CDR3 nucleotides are TGTGCCAGCCGACAGGGTAAGAATCAGCCCCAGCATTTT.

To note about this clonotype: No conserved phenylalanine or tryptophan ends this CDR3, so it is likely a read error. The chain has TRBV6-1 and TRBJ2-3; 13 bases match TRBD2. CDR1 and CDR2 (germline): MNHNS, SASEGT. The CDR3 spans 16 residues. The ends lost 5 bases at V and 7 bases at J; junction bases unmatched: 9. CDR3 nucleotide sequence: TGTGCCAGCAGTTTATACGGGACTAGCGGGACGAATACGCAGTATGTT. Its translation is CASSLYGTSGTNTQYV.

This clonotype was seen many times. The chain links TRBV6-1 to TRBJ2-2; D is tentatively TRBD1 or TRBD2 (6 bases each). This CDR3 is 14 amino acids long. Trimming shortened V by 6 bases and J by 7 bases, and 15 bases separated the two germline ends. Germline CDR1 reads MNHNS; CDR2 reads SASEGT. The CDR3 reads CASRLTGAGGELFF. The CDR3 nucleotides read TGTGCCAGCAGGCTTACGGGGGCCGGCGGGGAGCTGTTTTTT.

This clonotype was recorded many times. CDR3 nucleotides: TGTGCCAGTAGTATAGATCTGCCCGGCGGGGGGCCTGAGCAGTTCTTC. Translation gives CASSIDLPGGGPEQFF. The rearrangement joins TRBV19 to TRBJ2-1, with 8 bases lining up with TRBD2. CDR3 length: 16 residues. Germline CDR1 LNHDA, CDR2 SQIVND (reference sequence). The J segment lost 9 bases and the V segment lost 0 bases, leaving 10 bases of the junction unmatched.

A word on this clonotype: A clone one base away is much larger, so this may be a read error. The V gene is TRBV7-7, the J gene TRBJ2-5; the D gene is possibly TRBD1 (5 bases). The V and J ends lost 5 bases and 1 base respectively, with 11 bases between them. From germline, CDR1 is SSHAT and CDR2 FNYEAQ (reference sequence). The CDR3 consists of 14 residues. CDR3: CASSMGRAQETQYF. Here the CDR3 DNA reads TGTGCCAGCAGCATGGGCAGGGCCCAAGAGACCCAGTACTTC.

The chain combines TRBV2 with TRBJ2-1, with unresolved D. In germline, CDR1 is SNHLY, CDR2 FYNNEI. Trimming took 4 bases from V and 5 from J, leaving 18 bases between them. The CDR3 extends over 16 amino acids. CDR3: CASSVLQLTPDNEQFF. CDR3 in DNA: TGTGCCAGCAGTGTGCTTCAGCTCACCCCTGACAATGAGCAGTTCTTC. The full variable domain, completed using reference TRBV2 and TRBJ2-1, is EPEVTQTPSHQVTQMGQEVILRCVPISNHLYFYWYRQILGQKVEFLVSFYNNEISEKSEIFDDQFSVERPDGSNFTLKIRSTKLEDSAMYFCASSVLQLTPDNEQFFGPGTRLTVL.

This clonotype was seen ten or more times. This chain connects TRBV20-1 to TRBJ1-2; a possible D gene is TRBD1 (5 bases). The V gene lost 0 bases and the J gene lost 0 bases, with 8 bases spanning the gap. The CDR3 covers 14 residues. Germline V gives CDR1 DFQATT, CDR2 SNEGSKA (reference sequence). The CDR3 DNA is TGCAGTGCTAGAGATCAGGGAGCTAACTATGGCTACACCTTC. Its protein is CSARDQGANYGYTF.